These 16 T cell receptor beta chains were all obtained from the same sample, sequenced in a study of blood T cell repertoires in COVID-19. Measured with immunoSEQ multiplex PCR; TCRdb has only the in-frame clones, and not every one. Of under 300,000 clones listed, about 86% were seen once; the top ten hold around 3.6%. The sample comprised peripheral blood. The source of these receptors is a man between 18 and 29 years old with active or convalescent COVID-19.

The chain is built from TRBV6-4 and TRBJ1-6; TRBD1 agrees at 9 bases. Per the germline V gene, CDR1 is MRHNA and CDR2 is SNTAGT. The CDR3 is 17 residues long. Trimming cost V 10 bases and J 5 bases; bases outside gene matches: 15. The CDR3: CANHGDRVRVHNSPLHF. CDR3 coding DNA: TGTGCCAACCATGGGGACAGGGTAAGGGTACATAATTCACCCCTCCACTTT.

The chain combines TRBV15 with TRBJ1-1, with D unclear. CDR3 length: 14 residues. Between the trimmed V and J ends, which lost 2 bases and 10 bases, there was a span of 17 bases. CDR1 is LNHNV and CDR2 is YYDKDF in the germline V gene (reference sequence). CDR3 in DNA: TGTGCCACCAGCAGATCCGGCAGTCCCGGAGGAGCTTTCTTT. Residues: CATSRSGSPGGAFF.

The chain uses TRBV5-8 and TRBJ2-2, with 9 bases that match TRBD2. The CDR3 totals 20 residues. V trimming: 3 bases; J trimming: 6 bases; junction bases outside the gene matches: 21. In germline, CDR1 is SGHTS, CDR2 YDEGEE. The chain's CDR3 is CASSSLSGTSPGSMSGELFF. The CDR3 DNA reads TGTGCCAGCAGCTCTCTTTCCGGGACTAGCCCAGGTTCTATGTCCGGGGAGCTGTTTTTT.

This clone was observed a single time. V and J are TRBV9 and TRBJ2-3; tentative D call: TRBD2 (6 bases). The CDR3 loop spans 15 amino acids. Between the trimmed V and J ends, which lost 2 bases and 4 bases, there was a span of 14 bases. Germline loops: CDR1 SGDLS, CDR2 YYNGEE. The CDR3 DNA reads TGTGCCAGCAGCGTTTCCGGGGGAGGTGCAGATACGCAGTATTTT. Protein: CASSVSGGGADTQYF.

The rearrangement uses TRBV24-1 and TRBJ1-1; D remains ambiguous. CDR1 is KGHDR and CDR2 is SFDVKD in the germline V gene. V was shortened by 9 bases and J by 1 base, with 8 bases between the two germline ends. There are 12 residues in the CDR3. The CDR3 is CATRGGNTEAFF. The CDR3 region has the DNA TGTGCCACCCGAGGAGGGAACACTGAAGCTTTCTTT.

The chain joins TRBV29-1 to TRBJ2-7, with 7 bases that match TRBD2. V lost 6 bases and J lost 6; bases outside the gene matches: 14. The germline CDR1 and CDR2 sequences are SQVTM and ANQGSEA. There are 14 residues in the CDR3. The CDR3 here is CSVNFGLGDFEQYF. For the CDR3, the DNA is TGCAGCGTCAACTTCGGACTAGGTGATTTCGAGCAGTACTTC.

The rearrangement uses TRBV29-1 and TRBJ1-1; maybe TRBD1 (6 bases). Germline-derived CDR1 and CDR2 are SQVTM and ANQGSEA. The CDR3 is 12 residues long. The V gene lost 8 bases and the J gene lost 4 bases, with 14 bases spanning the gap. The CDR3: CSSSGGLTEAFF. The CDR3 DNA sequence: TGCAGCTCATCCGGGGGGCTCACTGAAGCTTTCTTT.

The chain has TRBV6-5 and TRBJ2-2, with D possibly TRBD1 on 5 matching bases. The CDR3 is made up of 15 amino acids. V lost 5 bases and J lost 0, with 10 bases in between. The germline V gene encodes CDR1 MNHEY and CDR2 SVGAGI. CDR3 sequence (DNA): TGTGCCAGCAGTAGGGGATCCGCGAACACCGGGGAGCTGTTTTTT. This encodes CASSRGSANTGELFF.

The chain combines TRBV12-5 with TRBJ2-3; D is perhaps TRBD1 (5 bases). CDR3 length: 15 residues. Trimming shortened V by 5 bases and J by 1 base, and 13 bases separated the two germline ends. The V gene's germline CDR1 is LGHNT and CDR2 FRNRAP. The CDR3 DNA follows: TGTGCTAGTGGTCTCGACAGTAAACGCACAGATACGCAGTATTTT. Protein sequence: CASGLDSKRTDTQYF.

V and J are TRBV6-5 and TRBJ1-2; TRBD1 aligns across 7 bases. CDR3 length equals 12 residues. CDR1 is MNHEY, CDR2 SVGAGI, per germline. The J segment lost 6 bases and the V segment lost 6 bases, leaving 4 bases of the junction unmatched. CDR3 amino acids: CASSLQGNGYTF. In DNA form, the CDR3 reads TGTGCCAGCAGCTTACAGGGGAATGGCTACACCTTC.

V gene TRBV3-1 (or the pseudogene TRBV3-2) combines with J gene TRBJ2-5; D remains unclear. V was trimmed by 2 bases and J by 5 bases, leaving 15 bases between them. Germline loops: CDR1 LGHDT, CDR2 YNNKEL (reference sequence). This CDR3 is built from 15 residues. The CDR3 reads CASSQRPLGRETQYF. CDR3 nucleotides: TGTGCCAGCAGCCAACGCCCCTTAGGCAGGGAGACCCAGTACTTC.

The gene calls are TRBV28 and TRBJ1-3, with D unresolved. V dropped 3 bases and J dropped 3 bases, with 9 bases sitting between them. The CDR3 has 14 amino acids. Germline V gene sequence: CDR1 MDHEN, CDR2 SYDVKM. CDR3 residues: CASSFDGRGNTIYF. CDR3 nucleotide sequence: TGTGCCAGCAGTTTTGATGGGCGTGGAAACACCATATATTTT. The full variable domain, in which reference TRBV28 and TRBJ1-3 provide the parts outside the CDR3, is DVKVTQSSRYLVKRTGEKVFLECVQDMDHENMFWYRQDPGLGLRLIYFSYDVKMKEKGDIPEGYSVSREKKERFSLILESASTNQTSMYLCASSFDGRGNTIYFGEGSWLTVV.

This chain joins TRBV5-6 and TRBJ2-7, with D perhaps matching TRBD1 (5 bases). The CDR3 runs to 12 residues. Trimming took off 7 bases at V and 6 bases at J, with 14 bases between the two ends. The germline gives CDR1 SGHDT, CDR2 YYEEEE. In DNA, the CDR3 is TGTGCCAGCGCAGGGATCACCGCCGAGCAGTACTTC. It encodes CASAGITAEQYF.

This rearrangement joins TRBV19 to TRBJ2-3; 15 bases line up with TRBD2. The CDR3 spans 18 residues. V lost 4 bases, J lost 4 bases, and 9 bases stayed unmatched. The germline CDR1 and CDR2 sequences are LNHDA and SQIVND (reference sequence). CDR3 in amino acids: CASSTPGLAGGWADTQYF. The CDR3 region has the DNA TGTGCCAGTAGTACACCTGGACTAGCGGGAGGGTGGGCAGATACGCAGTATTTT. The entire variable domain, with the rest obtained from reference TRBV19 and TRBJ2-3, is as follows: DGGITQSPKYLFRKEGQNVTLSCEQNLNHDAMYWYRQDPGQGLRLIYYSQIVNDFQKGDIAEGYSVSREKKESFPLTVTSAQKNPTAFYLCASSTPGLAGGWADTQYFGPGTRLTVL.

This clone came up once. V gene TRBV19 combines with J gene TRBJ1-2; D uncertain. V was pared by 3 bases and J by 8 bases, with 13 bases between. Germline CDR1 reads LNHDA; CDR2 reads SQIVND (reference sequence). The CDR3 contains 13 residues. CDR3 residues: CASSIRLVEGYTF. Here the CDR3 DNA reads TGTGCCAGTAGTATTCGTCTGGTCGAGGGCTACACCTTC.

The gene calls are TRBV10-1 and TRBJ2-3, with a possible D match to TRBD1 (6 bases). The CDR3 has 14 amino acids. V dropped 6 bases and J dropped 5 bases, with 15 bases sitting between them. Germline lookup yields CDR1 WNHNN and CDR2 SYGVQD (reference sequence). The CDR3 reads CASRGALGVDTQYF. CDR3 nucleotides: TGCGCCAGCAGGGGGGCCTTGGGGGTAGATACGCAGTATTTT.